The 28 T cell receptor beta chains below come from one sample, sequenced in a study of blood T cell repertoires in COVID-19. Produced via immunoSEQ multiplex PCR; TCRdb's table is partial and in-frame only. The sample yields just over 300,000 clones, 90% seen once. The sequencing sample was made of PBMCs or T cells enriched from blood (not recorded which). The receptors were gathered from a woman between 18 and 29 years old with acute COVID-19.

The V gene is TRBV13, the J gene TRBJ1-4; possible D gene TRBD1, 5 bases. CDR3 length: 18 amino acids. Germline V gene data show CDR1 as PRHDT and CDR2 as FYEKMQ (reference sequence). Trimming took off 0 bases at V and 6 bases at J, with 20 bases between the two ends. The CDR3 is CASSLGPWGNSLDEKLFF. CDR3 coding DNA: TGTGCCAGCAGCTTAGGTCCATGGGGCAATTCACTGGATGAAAAACTGTTTTTT.

The CDR3 sequence: CASSLRDRINYGYTF. The CDR3 region has the DNA TGTGCCAGTAGTCTCCGGGACAGAATAAACTATGGCTACACCTTC. The chain recombines TRBV19 with TRBJ1-2, with 7 bases fitting TRBD1. Germline V gives CDR1 LNHDA, CDR2 SQIVND (reference sequence). V trimming: 5 bases; J trimming: 2 bases; junction bases outside the gene matches: 8. The CDR3 sequence is 15 residues long.

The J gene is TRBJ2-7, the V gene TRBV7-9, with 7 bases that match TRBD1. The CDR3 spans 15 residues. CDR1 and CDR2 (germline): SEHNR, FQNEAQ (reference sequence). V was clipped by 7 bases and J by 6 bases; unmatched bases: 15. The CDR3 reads CASIQTGLESGEQYF. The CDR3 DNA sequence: TGTGCCAGCATCCAGACAGGGCTAGAATCGGGCGAGCAGTACTTC. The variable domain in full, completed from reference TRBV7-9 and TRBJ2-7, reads DTGVSQNPRHKITKRGQNVTFRCDPISEHNRLYWYRQTLGQGPEFLTYFQNEAQLEKSRLLSDRFSAERPKGSFSTLEIQRTEQGDSAMYLCASIQTGLESGEQYFGPGTRLTVT.

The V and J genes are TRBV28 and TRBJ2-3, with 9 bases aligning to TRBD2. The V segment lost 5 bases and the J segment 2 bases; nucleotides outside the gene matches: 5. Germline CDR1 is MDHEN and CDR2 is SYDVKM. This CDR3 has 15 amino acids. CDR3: CASSPAGGITDTQYF. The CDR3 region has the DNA TGTGCCAGCAGTCCCGCGGGGGGGATCACAGATACGCAGTATTTT.

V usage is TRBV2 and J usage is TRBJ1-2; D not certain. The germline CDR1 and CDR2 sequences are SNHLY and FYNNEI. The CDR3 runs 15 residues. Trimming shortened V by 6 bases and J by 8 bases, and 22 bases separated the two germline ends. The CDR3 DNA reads TGTGCCAGCAGCCCACTTTTACTTACTTACGAGGGCTACACCTTC. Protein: CASSPLLLTYEGYTF. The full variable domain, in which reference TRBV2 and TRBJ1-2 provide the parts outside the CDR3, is EPEVTQTPSHQVTQMGQEVILRCVPISNHLYFYWYRQILGQKVEFLVSFYNNEISEKSEIFDDQFSVERPDGSNFTLKIRSTKLEDSAMYFCASSPLLLTYEGYTFGSGTRLTVV.

In DNA, the CDR3 is TGTGCCAGCAGCCTAGCGGGAGCCGGAGATACGCAGTATTTT. It specifies CASSLAGAGDTQYF. The chain carries TRBV11-3 and TRBJ2-3, with 10 bases fitting TRBD2. The CDR3 contains 14 residues. Germline assignment: CDR1 SGHNT and CDR2 YENEEA. Germline trimming cut 5 bases from V and 5 bases from J; bases unmatched to any gene: 4.

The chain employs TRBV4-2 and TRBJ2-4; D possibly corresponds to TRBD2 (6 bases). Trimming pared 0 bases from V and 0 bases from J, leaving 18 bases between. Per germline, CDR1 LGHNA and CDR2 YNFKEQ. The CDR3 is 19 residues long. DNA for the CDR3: TGTGCCAGCAGCCAAGATTTTAGCGGATCGAACCTAGCCAAAAACATTCAGTACTTC. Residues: CASSQDFSGSNLAKNIQYF.

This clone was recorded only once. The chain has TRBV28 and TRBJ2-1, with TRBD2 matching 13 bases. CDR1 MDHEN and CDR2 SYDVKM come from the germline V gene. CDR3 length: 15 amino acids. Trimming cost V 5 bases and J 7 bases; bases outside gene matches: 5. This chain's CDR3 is CASSPGLAGSNEQFF. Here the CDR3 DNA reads TGTGCCAGCAGTCCGGGACTAGCGGGGTCAAATGAGCAGTTCTTC.

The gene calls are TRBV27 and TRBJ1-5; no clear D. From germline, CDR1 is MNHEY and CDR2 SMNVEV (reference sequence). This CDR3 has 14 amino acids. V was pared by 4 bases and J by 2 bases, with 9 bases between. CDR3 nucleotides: TGTGCCAGCAGTTCTCTAGAAGGCAATCAGCCCCAGCATTTT. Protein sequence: CASSSLEGNQPQHF.

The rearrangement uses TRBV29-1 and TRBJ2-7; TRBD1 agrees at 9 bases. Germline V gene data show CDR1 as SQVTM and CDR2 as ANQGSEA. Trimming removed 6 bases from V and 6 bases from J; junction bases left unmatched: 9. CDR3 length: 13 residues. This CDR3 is CSVGDRARSEQYF. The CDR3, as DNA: TGCAGCGTGGGGGACAGGGCTCGGAGCGAGCAGTACTTC.

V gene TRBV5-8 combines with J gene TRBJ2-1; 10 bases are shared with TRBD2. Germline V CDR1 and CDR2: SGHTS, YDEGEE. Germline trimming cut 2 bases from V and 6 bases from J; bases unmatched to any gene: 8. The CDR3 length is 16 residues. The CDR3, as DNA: TGTGCCAGCAGCTTTAGGCTAGCGGGAGTTGGCAATGAGCAGTTCTTC. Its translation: CASSFRLAGVGNEQFF.

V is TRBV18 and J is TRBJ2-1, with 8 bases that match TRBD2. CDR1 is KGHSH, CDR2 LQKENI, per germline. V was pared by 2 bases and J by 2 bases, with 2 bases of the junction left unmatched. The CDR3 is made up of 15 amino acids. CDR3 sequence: CASSPSGGTYNEQFF. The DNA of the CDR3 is TGTGCCAGCTCACCAAGCGGGGGTACCTACAATGAGCAGTTCTTC.

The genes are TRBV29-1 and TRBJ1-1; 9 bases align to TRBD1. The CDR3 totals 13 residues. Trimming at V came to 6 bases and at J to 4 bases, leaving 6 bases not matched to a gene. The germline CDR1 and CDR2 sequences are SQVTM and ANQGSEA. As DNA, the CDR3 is TGCAGCGTGTCCGACAGGGGGGGCACTGAAGCTTTCTTT. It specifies CSVSDRGGTEAFF.

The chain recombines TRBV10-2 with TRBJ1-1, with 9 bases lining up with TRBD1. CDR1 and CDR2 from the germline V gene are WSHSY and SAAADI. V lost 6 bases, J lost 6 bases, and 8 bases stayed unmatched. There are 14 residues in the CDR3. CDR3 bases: TGCGCCAGCAGCCCACAGGGGGCGGTGGCTGAAGCTTTCTTT. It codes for CASSPQGAVAEAFF.

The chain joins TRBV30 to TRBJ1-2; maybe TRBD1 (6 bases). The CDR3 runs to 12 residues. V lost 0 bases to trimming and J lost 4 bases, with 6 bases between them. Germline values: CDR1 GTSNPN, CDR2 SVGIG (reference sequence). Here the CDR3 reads CAWSVQGYGYTF. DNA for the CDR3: TGTGCCTGGAGTGTACAGGGCTATGGCTACACCTTC.

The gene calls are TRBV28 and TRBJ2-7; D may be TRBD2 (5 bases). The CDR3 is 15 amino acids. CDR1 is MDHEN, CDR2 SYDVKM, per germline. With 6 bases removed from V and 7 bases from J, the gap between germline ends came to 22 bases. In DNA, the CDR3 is TGTGCCAGCAGGACAAGAGGGTTGAGCTCTGGGGAGCAGTACTTC. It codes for CASRTRGLSSGEQYF.

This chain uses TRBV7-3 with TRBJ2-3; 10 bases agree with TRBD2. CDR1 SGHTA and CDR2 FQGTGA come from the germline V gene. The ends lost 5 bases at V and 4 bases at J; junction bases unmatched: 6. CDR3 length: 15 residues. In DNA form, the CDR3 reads TGTGCCAGCAGCCCTACTAGCGGGATGGCAGATACGCAGTATTTT. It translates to CASSPTSGMADTQYF.

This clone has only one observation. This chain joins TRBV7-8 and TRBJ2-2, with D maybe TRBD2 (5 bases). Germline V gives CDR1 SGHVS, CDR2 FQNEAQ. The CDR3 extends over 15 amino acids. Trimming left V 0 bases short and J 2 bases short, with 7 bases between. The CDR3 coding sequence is TGTGCCAGCAGCTTAGCGAGGGCTAACACCGGGGAGCTGTTTTTT. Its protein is CASSLARANTGELFF.

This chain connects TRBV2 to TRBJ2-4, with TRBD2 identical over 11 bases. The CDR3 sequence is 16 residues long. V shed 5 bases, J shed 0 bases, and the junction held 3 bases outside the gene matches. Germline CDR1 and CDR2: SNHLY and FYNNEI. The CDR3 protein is CASSLGLAGAKNIQYF. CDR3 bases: TGTGCCAGCAGTTTAGGACTAGCGGGAGCCAAAAACATTCAGTACTTC.

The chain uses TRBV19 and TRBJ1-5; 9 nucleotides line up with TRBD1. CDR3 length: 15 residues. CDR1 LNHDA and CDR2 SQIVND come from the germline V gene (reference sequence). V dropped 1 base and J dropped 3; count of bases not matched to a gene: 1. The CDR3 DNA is TGTGCCAGTAGTATAGGGACAGGGGACAATCAGCCCCAGCATTTT. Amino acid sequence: CASSIGTGDNQPQHF.

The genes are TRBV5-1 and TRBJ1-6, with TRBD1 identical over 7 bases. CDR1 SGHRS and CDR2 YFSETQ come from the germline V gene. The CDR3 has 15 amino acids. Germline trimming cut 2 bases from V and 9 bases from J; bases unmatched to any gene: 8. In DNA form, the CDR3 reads TGCGCCAGCAGCTTAAACAGGGGCCTGGGTTCACCCCTCCACTTT. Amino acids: CASSLNRGLGSPLHF.

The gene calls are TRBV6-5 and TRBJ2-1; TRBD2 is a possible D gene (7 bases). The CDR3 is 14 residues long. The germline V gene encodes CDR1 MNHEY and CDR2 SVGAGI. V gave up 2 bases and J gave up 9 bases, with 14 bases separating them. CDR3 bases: TGTGCCAGCAGTTACGGACTAGAGGGGGTTGAGCAGTTCTTC. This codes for CASSYGLEGVEQFF.

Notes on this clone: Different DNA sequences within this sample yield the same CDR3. The CDR3 DNA reads TGTGCCAGCTCACCAACGGGCAATCAGCCCCAGCATTTT. Translated, it gives CASSPTGNQPQHF. The rearrangement links TRBV18 to TRBJ1-5; no firm D call. The V gene's germline CDR1 is KGHSH and CDR2 LQKENI. CDR3 length equals 13 residues. Trimming cost V 2 bases and J 2 bases, with 4 bases left between them.

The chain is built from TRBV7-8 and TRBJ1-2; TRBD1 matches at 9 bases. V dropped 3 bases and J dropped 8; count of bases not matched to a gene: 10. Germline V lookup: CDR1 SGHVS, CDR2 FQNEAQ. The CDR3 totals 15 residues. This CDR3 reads CASSFPGDRVPGYTF. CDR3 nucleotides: TGTGCCAGCAGCTTCCCCGGGGACAGGGTGCCCGGCTACACCTTC.

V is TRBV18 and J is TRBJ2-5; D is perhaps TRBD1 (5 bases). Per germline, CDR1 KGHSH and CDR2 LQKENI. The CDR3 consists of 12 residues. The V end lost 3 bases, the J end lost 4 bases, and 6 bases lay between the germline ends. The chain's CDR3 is CASSPQGETQYF. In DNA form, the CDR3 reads TGTGCCAGCTCACCGCAGGGAGAGACCCAGTACTTC.

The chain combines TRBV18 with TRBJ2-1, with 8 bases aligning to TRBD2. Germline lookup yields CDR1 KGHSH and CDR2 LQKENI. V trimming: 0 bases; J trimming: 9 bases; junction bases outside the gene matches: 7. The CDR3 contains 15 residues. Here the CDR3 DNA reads TGTGCCAGCTCACCACCCGGGACTAGAGCTGGTGAGCAGTTCTTC. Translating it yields CASSPPGTRAGEQFF.

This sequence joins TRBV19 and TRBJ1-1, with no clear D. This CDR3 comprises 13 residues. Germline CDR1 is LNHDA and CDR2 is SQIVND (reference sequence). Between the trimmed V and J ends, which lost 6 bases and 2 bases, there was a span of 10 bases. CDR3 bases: TGTGCCAGTAGGTGGGGAGAAAACACTGAAGCTTTCTTT. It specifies CASRWGENTEAFF.

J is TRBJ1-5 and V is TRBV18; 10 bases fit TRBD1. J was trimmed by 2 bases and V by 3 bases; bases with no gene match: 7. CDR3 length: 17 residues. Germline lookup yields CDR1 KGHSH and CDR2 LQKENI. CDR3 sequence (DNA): TGTGCCAGCTCACCCGGGACAGGGGAGTTTGGCAATCAGCCCCAGCATTTT. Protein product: CASSPGTGEFGNQPQHF.